This T cell receptor beta chain was identified during a study of T cell repertoires in cytomegalovirus infection. In the study overall: CMV infection together with matching HLA type was indicated by public TCR beta signatures.

TCRdb recomputed calls from the reads with MiXCR, one row per CDR3 protein. The table lists some 230,000 distinct CDR3 sequences, about 23% of them singletons, with 18% in the top ten. About this clonotype itself: Its target is not known.

Per the germline V gene, CDR1 is KGHDR and CDR2 is SFDVKD. The CDR3 spans 12 residues. The V end was cut by 1 base, the J end by 6 bases, with 6 bases between. Study results and limitations: The response measured ex vivo was dominated by TCR beta clonotypes (HLA-C-restricted and CMV-specific). Of the TCR beta families, the public ones yielded a cumulative frequency that identified carriers of CMV plus the relevant HLA.

This chain joins TRBV24-1 and TRBJ2-7; the D gene is possibly TRBD2 (5 bases). Sequenced: CD8+ T cells from PBMCs. This sequence originates from a human donor in good health (CMV status not recorded). Some clones in this sample may be carry-over from other donors' samples. The CDR3 DNA follows: TGTGCCACCAGTGATTTCGGGGTCGAGCAGTACTTC. This sequence encodes CATSDFGVEQYF.